These 24 T cell receptor beta chains came from one sample sequenced in a study of cytomegalovirus exposure and HLA in healthy donors. Primers for the PCR totalled 60 Vbeta and 13 Jbeta. This table comes from immunoSEQ multiplex PCR, and its TCRdb copy is limited to in-frame clones, with some not included. The sample comprises around 130,000 clones, over 75% of which are singletons, and roughly 1.9% rests with the top ten. What was sequenced was PBMCs. All receptors come from a man aged 35 to 55 in good health and CMV-seronegative.

A word on this clone: One end of the junction is discordant with germline, which a read error may explain. V is TRBV29-1 and J is TRBJ2-3; 12 positions match TRBD2. The CDR3 is 17 amino acids. Germline V CDR1 and CDR2: SQVTM, ANQGSEA. This chain's CDR3 is CSVELAGGRISTDTQCF. The CDR3 DNA reads as TGCAGCGTTGAACTAGCGGGGGGGAGAATAAGCACAGATACGCAGTGTTTT.

As for this clone: This sample also contains other DNA sequences that code for the same CDR3. The J gene is TRBJ1-1, the V gene TRBV28; D uncertain. Deletions cut 5 bases from V and 2 bases from J, with 6 bases between. This CDR3 contains 12 residues. Germline CDR1 and CDR2: MDHEN and SYDVKM. CDR3 nucleotide sequence: TGTGCCAGCAGTCTGCTAAACACTGAAGCTTTCTTT. It specifies CASSLLNTEAFF.

The rearrangement joins TRBV7-9 to TRBJ2-1; 7 positions match TRBD2. The CDR3 totals 15 residues. V shed 5 bases and J 1 base; nucleotides not matched to a gene: 5. Germline CDR1 is SEHNR and CDR2 is FQNEAQ (reference sequence). CDR3 sequence (DNA): TGTGCCAGCAGCCCGCCGGGGGGTTCCTACAATGAGCAGTTCTTC. Translation gives CASSPPGGSYNEQFF.

This chain joins TRBV2 and TRBJ2-7; TRBD2 matches 8 bases. Germline CDR1 and CDR2: SNHLY and FYNNEI. CDR3 length equals 14 residues. V lost 4 bases, J lost 4 bases, and 6 bases stayed unmatched. CDR3 sequence (DNA): TGTGCCAGCAGTGTAGCGGGAAGGGGATACGAGCAGTACTTC. It translates to CASSVAGRGYEQYF.

The J gene is TRBJ1-1, the V gene TRBV7-6, with 10 bases lining up with TRBD1. Looked up from germline, CDR1 is SGHVS and CDR2 is FNYEAQ. V shed 1 base, J shed 5 bases, and the junction held 4 bases outside the gene matches. The CDR3 has 15 amino acids. CDR3 sequence reads: CASSLGDRGGTEAFF. The CDR3 bases are TGTGCCAGCAGCTTAGGGGACAGGGGAGGGACTGAAGCTTTCTTT.

The V and J genes are TRBV5-1 and TRBJ2-3; possibly TRBD2 for D (6 bases). V was cut by 1 base and J by 1 base, with 16 bases left in between. This CDR3 is built from 17 residues. CDR1 is SGHRS and CDR2 is YFSETQ in the germline V gene. CDR3 nucleotide sequence: TGCGCCAGCAGCTTGTTTCCGACTAGTCAGGGCACAGATACGCAGTATTTT. This gives the protein CASSLFPTSQGTDTQYF.

The chain recombines TRBV6-6 with TRBJ1-4; TRBD1 matches 7 bases. The junction had 10 bases not matched to a gene; V was cut back by 6 bases and J by 3 bases. The CDR3 has 16 residues. Per germline, CDR1 MNHNY and CDR2 SVGAGI (reference sequence). CDR3 region: CASRSRQGLANEKLFF. In nucleotides, the CDR3 is TGTGCCAGCAGAAGTAGACAGGGCCTGGCTAATGAAAAACTGTTTTTT.

The V call is TRBV13, the J call TRBJ2-5; 10 nucleotides agree with TRBD1. With 4 bases clipped from V and 5 bases from J, the junction kept 10 bases outside the gene matches. The CDR3 runs to 16 residues. Germline V gives CDR1 PRHDT, CDR2 FYEKMQ (reference sequence). The CDR3 DNA follows: TGTGCCAGCAGCTCCGGACAGGGGGGAGATTGGGAGACCCAGTACTTC. Protein: CASSSGQGGDWETQYF.

This chain connects TRBV6-5 to TRBJ2-7; D is possibly TRBD1 (5 bases). Germline V gene data show CDR1 as MNHEY and CDR2 as SVGAGI. Deletions cut 8 bases from V and 5 bases from J, with 16 bases between. The CDR3 runs 13 residues. The CDR3 protein is CASPWTFIDEQYF. CDR3 DNA sequence: TGTGCCAGCCCCTGGACATTTATTGACGAGCAGTACTTC.

The chain joins TRBV27 to TRBJ2-1, with 9 bases identical to TRBD2. V lost 2 bases to trimming and J lost 10 bases; unmatched junction nucleotides: 3. The germline V gene encodes CDR1 MNHEY and CDR2 SMNVEV (reference sequence). This CDR3 has 13 amino acids. Here the CDR3 reads CASSLILAGEQFF. In DNA, the CDR3 is TGTGCCAGCAGTTTAATTCTAGCGGGGGAGCAGTTCTTC.

The DNA for the CDR3 is TGTGCCAGCAGTTTACTAGCGGGGGACTACAATGAGCAGTTCTTC. It is translated as CASSLLAGDYNEQFF. The gene calls are TRBV27 and TRBJ2-1; 10 bases match TRBD2. The germline V gene has CDR1 MNHEY and CDR2 SMNVEV (reference sequence). V was clipped by 2 bases and J by 3 bases; unmatched bases: 1. This CDR3 is 15 amino acids long.

V gene TRBV27 combines with J gene TRBJ2-7, with a possible D match to TRBD1 (5 bases). V was pared by 5 bases and J by 3 bases, with 20 bases between. The CDR3 loop spans 16 amino acids. Germline V gene lookup returns CDR1 MNHEY and CDR2 SMNVEV (reference sequence). The CDR3 DNA sequence: TGTGCCAGCAGTCCGTCCAGGGTGTCCCCCTACTACGAGCAGTACTTC. It is translated as CASSPSRVSPYYEQYF.

This chain links TRBV18 with TRBJ1-1; D perhaps matches TRBD1 (6 bases). Germline V gives CDR1 KGHSH, CDR2 LQKENI. The CDR3 extends over 14 amino acids. Trimming removed 6 bases at V and 0 bases at J, with 11 bases between. The DNA of the CDR3 is TGTGCCAGCTCTCCGGACAGACTGAACACTGAAGCTTTCTTT. Translation gives CASSPDRLNTEAFF.

The CDR3: CASSSGGWYETQYF. In DNA, the CDR3 is TGTGCCAGCAGTTCGGGAGGATGGTACGAGACCCAGTACTTC. The chain joins TRBV5-6 to TRBJ2-5, with 7 bases matching TRBD2. Germline-derived CDR1 and CDR2 are SGHDT and YYEEEE. The J segment lost 5 bases and the V segment lost 5 bases, leaving 9 bases of the junction unmatched. This CDR3 is 14 amino acids long.

CDR3 in DNA: TGTGCTAGTGGCCTCGGACAGGGGGAAAGCAATGAGCAGTTCTTC. It translates to CASGLGQGESNEQFF. J is TRBJ2-1 and V is TRBV12-5, with 10 bases lining up with TRBD1. V dropped 6 bases and J dropped 6; count of bases not matched to a gene: 8. The CDR3 runs 15 residues. The V gene's germline CDR1 is LGHNT and CDR2 FRNRAP.

V gene TRBV19 combines with J gene TRBJ1-4; TRBD1 might be the D (6 bases). This CDR3 is built from 15 residues. The germline V and J ends were trimmed by 3 bases and 7 bases, with 15 bases remaining between them. Germline V gene data show CDR1 as LNHDA and CDR2 as SQIVND (reference sequence). CDR3 region: CASSIPVGAGEKLFF. Written as DNA, the CDR3 is TGTGCCAGTAGTATCCCCGTGGGGGCGGGTGAAAAACTGTTTTTT.

This clone was detected only a few times. This chain joins TRBV6-6 and TRBJ2-2; 7 nucleotides match TRBD1. V gave up 5 bases and J gave up 6 bases; unmatched junction bases: 9. The CDR3 runs 15 residues. Germline V CDR1 and CDR2: MNHNY, SVGAGI (reference sequence). The CDR3 nucleotides read TGTGCCAGCAGTGACCCAGGGGGTTCGGCCGGGGAGCTGTTTTTT. This sequence encodes CASSDPGGSAGELFF.

J is TRBJ2-1 and V is TRBV4-1; unclear D gene. CDR1 is MGHRA, CDR2 YSYEKL, per germline. The CDR3 is 12 amino acids. V lost 1 base and J lost 5, with 3 bases in between. CDR3 amino acids: CASSQAHNEQFF. Here the CDR3 DNA reads TGCGCCAGCAGCCAAGCTCACAATGAGCAGTTCTTC.

There are a few counts of this clone. The rearrangement links TRBV28 to TRBJ2-2; unclear D gene. CDR3 size: 17 residues. With 3 bases removed from V and 3 bases from J, the gap between germline ends came to 17 bases. Germline V gives CDR1 MDHEN, CDR2 SYDVKM. In nucleotides, the CDR3 is TGTGCCAGCAGTTTCATCCCCGGAGCGTTTGACACCGGGGAGCTGTTTTTT. It is translated as CASSFIPGAFDTGELFF.

Comment on this clone: The junction differs from germline at one of its ends, possibly a read error. This chain links TRBV7-7 with TRBJ2-3, with 9 bases matching TRBD2. This CDR3 is built from 15 residues. Looked up from germline, CDR1 is SSHAT and CDR2 is FNYEAQ (reference sequence). DNA for the CDR3: TGTGCCAGCAGCGCCGGCGGGACTAGCATAGATACGCAGTATTTT. Protein product: CASSAGGTSIDTQYF.

The gene calls are TRBV10-2 and TRBJ2-3; D call uncertain. Germline V gene data show CDR1 as WSHSY and CDR2 as SAAADI. V was pared by 7 bases and J by 0 bases, with 17 bases between. This CDR3 contains 16 residues. The DNA for the CDR3 is TGCGCCAGCACCCCCCTGTGGCTAGGAAGCACAGATACGCAGTATTTT. Translation gives CASTPLWLGSTDTQYF.

The chain employs TRBV28 and TRBJ2-7, with 9 bases lining up with TRBD1. V gave up 5 bases and J gave up 2 bases; unmatched junction bases: 10. The CDR3 is 16 residues long. CDR1 and CDR2 from the germline V gene are MDHEN and SYDVKM. The CDR3 loop is CASSPRLGTGTYEQYF. The CDR3 DNA reads as TGTGCCAGCAGTCCACGTCTAGGGACAGGGACCTACGAGCAGTACTTC.

This chain joins TRBV19 and TRBJ2-7; TRBD1 aligns across 8 bases. V lost 3 bases, J lost 3 bases, and 4 bases stayed unmatched. The germline V gene encodes CDR1 LNHDA and CDR2 SQIVND (reference sequence). The CDR3 has 14 amino acids. The CDR3 nucleotides are TGTGCCAGTAGTATCGGGACAGGCGGCTACGAGCAGTACTTC. Amino acids: CASSIGTGGYEQYF.

The rearrangement joins TRBV9 to TRBJ1-1; 8 nucleotides line up with TRBD1. This CDR3 contains 14 residues. Looked up from germline, CDR1 is SGDLS and CDR2 is YYNGEE. With 3 bases clipped from V and 5 bases from J, the junction kept 6 bases outside the gene matches. CDR3 DNA: TGTGCCAGCAGCGCGGACAGGGCTGGTACTGAAGCTTTCTTT. Amino acid sequence: CASSADRAGTEAFF.